The rows below give T cell receptor beta chains drawn from one sample of a study of shared clonotypes between healthy human individuals. Clones were sequenced by immunoSEQ multiplex PCR, and TCRdb holds only the in-frame ones, with some missing. Here the sample spans millions of clones, over 85% being singletons. Specimen: naive CD4+ T cells sorted from blood. These receptors came from a man aged 18-30 years in good health. Both conserved end residues are trimmed from each CDR3. Clone size, where shown, is once, few, many, or a class for clones that have expanded.

CDR3: ASSQPGQGNTEAF
V: TRBV5-1
size: .

CDR3: ASKGEGYDQPQH
V: TRBV2
size: .

CDR3: ASSLGTGDDGYT
V: TRBV11-2
size: .

CDR3: ASSQEDVRGGRGGEQY
V: TRBV4-1
size: .

CDR3: ASTLKTGVHEQF
V: TRBV6-1
size: once

CDR3: AWEQNNEKLF
V: TRBV30
size: .

CDR3: ASSQRFGGGNTIY
V: TRBV4-1
size: .

CDR3: ASSGDRAGANVLT
V: TRBV5-1
size: .

CDR3: ASSPPGAEETQY
V: TRBV18
size: many

CDR3: ASSPLGVNTEAF
V: TRBV18
size: .

CDR3: ASSPARGAYYTTNTEAF
V: TRBV14
size: .

CDR3: ASSSPDRTLYEQY
V: TRBV6-6
size: .

CDR3: ASSRDRGTNTEAF
V: TRBV5-1
size: .

CDR3: ASSYGAYNSPLH
V: TRBV6-5
size: .

CDR3: ASNRGSDEKLF
V: TRBV5-1
size: .

CDR3: ATEGGSAGGWGQETQY
V: TRBV4-3
size: once

CDR3: SVEISDITDTQY
V: TRBV29-1
size: .

CDR3: AWSEGYQPQH
V: TRBV30
size: .

CDR3: ASSFGTSGSGAKNIQY
V: TRBV7-2
size: .

CDR3: AWRIGTGNTGELF
V: TRBV30
size: .

CDR3: ASSYDRGLVEKLF
V: TRBV7-9
size: .

CDR3: ASSPGGGLAGGTRRGETQY
V: TRBV19
size: .

CDR3: ASSLRTGVIYGYT
V: TRBV27
size: .

CDR3: ASSVGLGYEQY
V: TRBV9
size: .

CDR3: ASSETGTGGQY
V: TRBV6-1
size: .

CDR3: ASSVPLGPETQY
V: TRBV5-5
size: .